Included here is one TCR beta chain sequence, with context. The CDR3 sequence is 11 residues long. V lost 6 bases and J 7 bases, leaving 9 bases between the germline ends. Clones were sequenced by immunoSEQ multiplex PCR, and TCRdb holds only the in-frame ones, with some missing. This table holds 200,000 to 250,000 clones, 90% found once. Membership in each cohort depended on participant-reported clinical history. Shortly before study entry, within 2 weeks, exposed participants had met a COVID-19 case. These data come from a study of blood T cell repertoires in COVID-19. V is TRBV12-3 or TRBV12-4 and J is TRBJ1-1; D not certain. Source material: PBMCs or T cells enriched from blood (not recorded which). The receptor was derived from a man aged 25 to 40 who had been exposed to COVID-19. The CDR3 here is CASSHRFEAFF. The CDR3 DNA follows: TGTGCCAGCAGCCACAGATTTGAAGCTTTCTTT.